This TCR beta chain was captured in a study of cytomegalovirus exposure and HLA in healthy donors. The overall study: Earlier, some 170 million T cells were analyzed, and some 120 million unique TCR beta sequences were found among them.

The PCR employed 60 Vbeta primers together with 13 Jbeta primers. Profiling relied on immunoSEQ multiplex PCR, and the TCRdb table lists in-frame clones only, not all of them. The table records roughly 140,000 clones, 55% to 70% of them present only once. Turning to this clone: Its antigen remains unidentified.

Study-level findings and limits: Immune exposure information available was restricted to CMV serostatus. The number of N-insertions in an Asian-associated ancestry cluster was reportedly below the approximately 600-donor mean in a later analysis. Sequencing artifact likely explains a cluster of highly shared sequence variants.

Germline lookup yields CDR1 MDHEN and CDR2 SYDVKM. The V gene lost 7 bases and the J gene lost 0 bases, with 12 bases spanning the gap. This CDR3 region has 14 residues. The TCR originated in a woman aged 30 to 39 in good health and CMV-seropositive. The V and J genes are TRBV28 and TRBJ1-2, with D uncertain. Sequencing used PBMCs. As DNA, the CDR3 is TGTGCCAGCAAGTCGCACATCTCTAACTATGGCTACACCTTC. Translation gives CASKSHISNYGYTF.